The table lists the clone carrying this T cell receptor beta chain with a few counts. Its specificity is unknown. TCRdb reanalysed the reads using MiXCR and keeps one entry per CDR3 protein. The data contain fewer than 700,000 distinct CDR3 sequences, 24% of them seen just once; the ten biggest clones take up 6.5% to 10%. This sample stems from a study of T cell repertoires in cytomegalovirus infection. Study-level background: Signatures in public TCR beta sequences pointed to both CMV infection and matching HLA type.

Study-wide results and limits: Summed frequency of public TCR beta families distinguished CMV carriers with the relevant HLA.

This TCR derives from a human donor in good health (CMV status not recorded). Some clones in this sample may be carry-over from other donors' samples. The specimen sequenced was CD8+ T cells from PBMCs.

The CDR3 nucleotides are TGCAGTGCTAGAGATCGGGTCTCTTCGGATGAGCAGTTCTTC. Translated, it gives CSARDRVSSDEQFF. This sequence joins TRBV20-1 and TRBJ2-1; D ambiguous. The CDR3 is made up of 14 amino acids. CDR1 DFQATT and CDR2 SNEGSKA come from the germline V gene (reference sequence). V was clipped by 0 bases and J by 8 bases, with 14 bases between them.